Following are 22 T cell receptor beta chains from one sample sequenced in a study of early T cells in non-severe SARS-CoV-2 infection. MiXCR, run by TCRdb on the 5' RACE reads, gives a single entry per CDR3 protein. The sample shows 75,000 to 80,000 distinct CDR3 sequences, 11% of them seen only once. Sequences were derived from whole blood, sampled at baseline. The receptors were sampled from an adult who was a healthcare worker with PCR-confirmed SARS-CoV-2 infection or an uninfected control (not recorded which).

The chain recombines TRBV27 with TRBJ2-7; 7 bases line up with TRBD2. The CDR3 has 16 amino acids. Germline V gene data show CDR1 as MNHEY and CDR2 as SMNVEV (reference sequence). V lost 0 bases, J lost 3 bases, and 8 bases stayed unmatched. As DNA, the CDR3 is TGTGCCAGCAGTTTATCGCGGGGGTCGGGAATCTACGAGCAGTACTTC. This encodes CASSLSRGSGIYEQYF.

This clonotype occurred many times. V and J are TRBV23-1 and TRBJ2-5; the D gene is possibly TRBD2 (5 bases). TRBV23-1 has ORF status, its function being uncertain. The germline V and J ends were trimmed by 4 bases and 2 bases, with 8 bases remaining between them. The CDR3 extends over 13 amino acids. This CDR3 reads CASSRGLQETQYF. The DNA of the CDR3 is TGCGCCAGCAGTCGAGGGTTACAAGAGACCCAGTACTTC.

The V call is TRBV28, the J call TRBJ2-1; D is ambiguous. Germline CDR1 is MDHEN and CDR2 is SYDVKM. CDR3 length: 10 residues. Deletions cut 2 bases from V and 10 bases from J, with 3 bases between. The chain's CDR3 is CASSLREQFF. The CDR3 DNA reads as TGTGCCAGCAGTTTACGGGAGCAGTTCTTC.

CDR3 loop: CASSFLAGEDEQYF. The CDR3 nucleotides are TGTGCCAGCAGCTTCCTAGCGGGGGAGGACGAGCAGTACTTC. The gene calls are TRBV7-9 and TRBJ2-7; 10 nucleotides agree with TRBD2. Germline CDR1 and CDR2: SEHNR and FQNEAQ (reference sequence). Trimming cost V 3 bases and J 5 bases; bases outside gene matches: 4. CDR3 length: 14 residues. Full variable domain (remainder filled in from reference TRBV7-9 and TRBJ2-7): DTGVSQNPRHKITKRGQNVTFRCDPISEHNRLYWYRQTLGQGPEFLTYFQNEAQLEKSRLLSDRFSAERPKGSFSTLEIQRTEQGDSAMYLCASSFLAGEDEQYFGPGTRLTVT.

This clonotype came up a few times. The CDR3 region is CASLNSGNTIYF. The CDR3 DNA reads as TGTGCCAGCTTAAATTCTGGAAACACCATATATTTT. The V gene is TRBV18, the J gene TRBJ1-3; D ambiguous. Trimming took off 7 bases at V and 1 base at J, with 5 bases between the two ends. From germline, CDR1 is KGHSH and CDR2 LQKENI. The CDR3 sequence is 12 residues long.

This clonotype was counted many times. The rearrangement links TRBV29-1 to TRBJ2-3; 7 bases match TRBD1. The CDR3 contains 12 residues. The J segment lost 2 bases and the V segment lost 8 bases, leaving 4 bases of the junction unmatched. Germline loops: CDR1 SQVTM, CDR2 ANQGSEA. The CDR3 loop is CSTGTDTDTQYF. The CDR3 DNA is TGCAGCACCGGGACAGACACAGATACGCAGTATTTT.

The CDR3 sequence: CASQGASYEQYF. For the CDR3, the DNA is TGTGCCAGCCAGGGAGCTTCCTACGAGCAGTACTTC. The chain recombines TRBV18 with TRBJ2-7, with D perhaps matching TRBD1 or TRBD2 (5 bases each). The germline V and J ends were trimmed by 8 bases and 1 base, with 9 bases remaining between them. Germline assignment: CDR1 KGHSH and CDR2 LQKENI. The CDR3 is 12 residues long.

Here the CDR3 DNA reads TGCAGCGTGGATAGCACAGATACGCAGTATTTT. Translated, it gives CSVDSTDTQYF. J is TRBJ2-3 and V is TRBV29-1; D not certain. The germline gives CDR1 SQVTM, CDR2 ANQGSEA. The CDR3 covers 11 residues. Deletions cut 6 bases from V and 0 bases from J, with 4 bases between.

This clonotype was observed many times. The chain links TRBV12-3 or TRBV12-4 to TRBJ2-1; 9 nucleotides agree with TRBD2. The junction had 7 bases not matched to a gene; V was cut back by 3 bases and J by 7 bases. This CDR3 contains 15 residues. CDR3 nucleotides: TGTGCCAGCAGTTTTTTGCGGGGGGGCCTTAATGAGCAGTTCTTC. This codes for CASSFLRGGLNEQFF.

The V gene is TRBV5-1, the J gene TRBJ1-6; D is unclear. Per the germline V gene, CDR1 is SGHRS and CDR2 is YFSETQ. This CDR3 has 13 residues. The ends were cut back, 0 bases at V and 10 bases at J, with 8 bases in the middle. The CDR3 region has the DNA TGCGCCAGCAGCTTGGCATTGGACTCACCCCTCCACTTT. It translates to CASSLALDSPLHF.

This chain uses TRBV6-5 with TRBJ1-1, with D unclear. The germline V gene encodes CDR1 MNHEY and CDR2 SVGAGI. V was pared by 4 bases and J by 0 bases, with 15 bases between. The CDR3 covers 16 residues. CDR3 sequence: CASSSRRRAMNTEAFF. CDR3 nucleotide sequence: TGTGCCAGCAGTTCCCGGCGGAGGGCTATGAACACTGAAGCTTTCTTT.

This clonotype has only a few counts. The CDR3 nucleotides are TGCGCCAGCAGTCACTCAAGACAATCACCATTCATGAACACTGAAGCTTTCTTT. It encodes CASSHSRQSPFMNTEAFF. The chain carries TRBV23-1 and TRBJ1-1, with D unresolved. TRBV23-1 is an ORF, and what it does is uncertain. V shed 3 bases and J shed 0 bases, with 20 bases lying between them. The CDR3 loop spans 18 amino acids.

This clonotype was found a few times. The chain is built from TRBV9 and TRBJ1-1; 12 bases map to TRBD1. CDR3 length: 17 residues. Germline V gene sequence: CDR1 SGDLS, CDR2 YYNGEE. V trimming: 3 bases; J trimming: 5 bases; junction bases outside the gene matches: 11. This chain's CDR3 is CASSGNRDRGRGTEAFF. CDR3 sequence (DNA): TGTGCCAGCAGCGGAAACCGGGACAGGGGGCGCGGGACTGAAGCTTTCTTT.

This clonotype was found many times. This chain joins TRBV12-5 and TRBJ1-1; D is unclear. V dropped 6 bases and J dropped 0 bases, with 8 bases sitting between them. This CDR3 has 13 residues. Germline V gene sequence: CDR1 LGHNT, CDR2 FRNRAP. CDR3 nucleotide sequence: TGTGCTAGTGGACCCGCCATGAACACTGAAGCTTTCTTT. Its protein product is CASGPAMNTEAFF.

V and J are TRBV10-1 and TRBJ1-5, with 9 nucleotides matching TRBD1. CDR3 length: 13 residues. From germline, CDR1 is WNHNN and CDR2 SYGVQD (reference sequence). Losses at the gene ends were 4 bases for V and 5 bases for J; bases not matched to a gene: 0. The CDR3 region is CASSGTGDQPQHF. The CDR3, as DNA: TGCGCCAGCAGTGGGACAGGGGATCAGCCCCAGCATTTT.

This clonotype occurred a few times. The chain employs TRBV4-1 and TRBJ1-2, with 7 nucleotides matching TRBD1. Germline-derived CDR1 and CDR2 are MGHRA and YSYEKL. The ends lost 2 bases at V and 8 bases at J; junction bases unmatched: 14. The CDR3 contains 16 residues. The DNA of the CDR3 is TGCGCCAGCAGCCAATGGGCCTTTCAGGGGGAGGGCGGCTACACCTTC. Translating it yields CASSQWAFQGEGGYTF.

This clonotype showed up just a few times. V and J are TRBV5-5 and TRBJ2-5; TRBD2 agrees at 7 bases. The CDR3 is made up of 17 amino acids. The V and J ends lost 1 base and 3 bases, in that order; junction bases with no gene match: 12. Looked up from germline, CDR1 is SGHKS and CDR2 is YYEKEE (reference sequence). This CDR3 is CASSLSPSGVREETQYF. The CDR3 DNA follows: TGTGCCAGCAGCTTGAGTCCGAGCGGGGTGAGAGAAGAGACCCAGTACTTC.

This clonotype was counted a few times. The chain couples TRBV28 to TRBJ1-5, with 7 bases lining up with TRBD1. Germline CDR1 MDHEN, CDR2 SYDVKM. The V and J ends lost 10 bases and 3 bases, in that order; junction bases with no gene match: 9. The CDR3 consists of 14 residues. DNA for the CDR3: TGTGCCATCAGCCCAGGGGGGGACAATCAGCCCCAGCATTTT. Protein: CAISPGGDNQPQHF.

This chain connects TRBV29-1 to TRBJ2-3, with D perhaps being TRBD1 or TRBD2 (5 bases each). Trimming cost V 7 bases and J 2 bases, with 16 bases left between them. The CDR3 covers 14 residues. Germline V gene sequence: CDR1 SQVTM, CDR2 ANQGSEA. CDR3 nucleotide sequence: TGCAGCGCTTACGGGGCCCCACACACAGATACGCAGTATTTT. Translating gives CSAYGAPHTDTQYF.

V is TRBV29-1 and J is TRBJ2-2, with 7 positions matching TRBD1. This CDR3 is 15 amino acids long. V dropped 6 bases and J dropped 4; count of bases not matched to a gene: 11. CDR1 and CDR2 (germline): SQVTM, ANQGSEA. DNA for the CDR3: TGCAGCGTCTCGGAGACAGGGCTTGGCACCGGGGAGCTGTTTTTT. Translating gives CSVSETGLGTGELFF.

V usage is TRBV20-1 and J usage is TRBJ1-1; D gene unclear. The length of the CDR3 is 11 residues. V gave up 1 base and J gave up 5 bases, with 5 bases separating them. Germline CDR1 is DFQATT and CDR2 is SNEGSKA (reference sequence). CDR3 nucleotide sequence: TGCAGTGCTAGAGCCGAGACTGAAGCTTTCTTT. It specifies CSARAETEAFF.

In this sample, this clonotype turned up a few times. The CDR3 is CASSRGSTEAFF. The CDR3 DNA reads as TGTGCCAGCAGCAGGGGGTCCACTGAAGCTTTCTTT. The rearrangement joins TRBV9 to TRBJ1-1, with D possibly matching TRBD1 (6 bases). The germline CDR1 and CDR2 sequences are SGDLS and YYNGEE. Trimming pared 4 bases from V and 4 bases from J, leaving 8 bases between. The CDR3 totals 12 residues.